This T cell receptor (beta chain) was captured by sequencing in a study of blood T cell repertoires in COVID-19. The V gene lost 4 bases and the J gene lost 1 base, with 8 bases spanning the gap. Germline assignment: CDR1 SGDLS and CDR2 YYNGEE. The CDR3 contains 13 residues. Repertoires were generated with immunoSEQ multiplex PCR, while TCRdb's copy carries only in-frame clones and drops some. The sample comprises around 75,000 clones, 84% of which are singletons, and 13% rests with the top ten. Sequencing was performed on peripheral blood. The TCR comes from a man over 45 with COVID-19, enrolled during active disease. J is TRBJ1-1 and V is TRBV9; D is ambiguous. CDR3 residues: CASSTSGNTEAFF. DNA of the CDR3: TGTGCCAGCAGCACGTCGGGGAACACTGAAGCTTTCTTT. The full variable domain, completed using reference TRBV9 and TRBJ1-1, is DSGVTQTPKHLITATGQRVTLRCSPRSGDLSVYWYQQSLDQGLQFLIQYYNGEERAKGNILERFSAQQFPDLHSELNLSSLELGDSALYFCASSTSGNTEAFFGQGTRLTVV.